The 14 T cell receptor beta chains reported below all come from one sample, sequenced in a study of blood T cell repertoires in COVID-19. TCRdb's table, derived via immunoSEQ multiplex PCR, lists solely in-frame clones and lacks some. The sample has about 56,000 clones, 84% seen once. Sequencing used peripheral blood. The receptors originated from a woman aged 80 or over with acute or convalescent COVID-19.

The table lists this clone with a count of one. The rearrangement uses TRBV7-9 and TRBJ1-1, with a weak D call TRBD1 (5 bases). CDR1 and CDR2 from the germline V gene are SEHNR and FQNEAQ (reference sequence). CDR3 size: 14 residues. V was clipped by 5 bases and J by 2 bases, with 12 bases between them. The CDR3 DNA follows: TGTGCCAGCAGCCGAAGACAGCTAAACACTGAAGCTTTCTTT. Translated: CASSRRQLNTEAFF.

The rearrangement links TRBV7-6 to TRBJ1-5, with TRBD1 identical over 7 bases. The CDR3 extends over 16 amino acids. The V gene end was trimmed by 5 bases and the J gene end by 0 bases; junction bases not matched to a gene: 7. The germline CDR1 and CDR2 sequences are SGHVS and FNYEAQ. Here the CDR3 DNA reads TGTGCCAGCAGCCAGGGGGGCTTTAATAGCAATCAGCCCCAGCATTTT. It translates to CASSQGGFNSNQPQHF.

This clone was seen a handful of times. The chain carries TRBV12-3 or TRBV12-4 and TRBJ2-7; D call uncertain. The CDR3 is 11 amino acids. V lost 11 bases and J lost 7, with 15 bases in between. CDR3 protein: CASSSVREQYF. CDR3 bases: TGTGCCTCCTCCAGCGTACGAGAGCAGTACTTC.

The J gene is TRBJ1-6, the V gene TRBV6-5, with D possibly TRBD1 on 5 matching bases. From germline, CDR1 is MNHEY and CDR2 SVGAGI. The germline V and J ends were trimmed by 1 base and 3 bases, with 10 bases remaining between them. The CDR3 consists of 16 residues. This chain's CDR3 is CASSYWQGDYNSPLHF. As DNA, the CDR3 is TGTGCCAGCAGTTACTGGCAGGGCGACTATAATTCACCCCTCCACTTT.

This clone appeared once. V is TRBV11-1 and J is TRBJ1-5; a weak D match, TRBD1 (5 bases). The CDR3 has 14 residues. Germline V CDR1 and CDR2: SGHAT, FQDESV (reference sequence). Trimming pared 4 bases from V and 5 bases from J, leaving 12 bases between. CDR3 coding DNA: TGTGCCAGCAGCTCTGGACAAGGTGATCAGCCCCAGCATTTT. This translates into CASSSGQGDQPQHF.

The CDR3 DNA reads as TGCGCCAGCAGCTTGGGAGGGGGCGAGACCAACGTCCTGACTTTC. Translating gives CASSLGGGETNVLTF. The V gene is TRBV5-1, the J gene TRBJ2-6; 7 nucleotides agree with TRBD1. CDR1 and CDR2 from the germline V gene are SGHRS and YFSETQ. The CDR3 consists of 15 residues. V shed 0 bases, J shed 8 bases, and the junction held 5 bases outside the gene matches.

This chain joins TRBV11-2 and TRBJ2-5, with no clear D. The CDR3 spans 13 residues. The ends were cut back, 0 bases at V and 4 bases at J, with 6 bases in the middle. CDR1 SGHAT and CDR2 FQNNGV come from the germline V gene. The CDR3 region is CASSLDLLETQYF. Written as DNA, the CDR3 is TGTGCCAGCAGCTTAGATCTCTTAGAGACCCAGTACTTC.

The V gene is TRBV15, the J gene TRBJ1-2; 12 bases match TRBD1. The CDR3 has 18 amino acids. V trimming: 0 bases; J trimming: 5 bases; junction bases outside the gene matches: 10. Germline V gene lookup returns CDR1 LNHNV and CDR2 YYDKDF (reference sequence). The CDR3 protein is CATSRDFAGTGGSYGYTF. CDR3 nucleotides: TGTGCCACCAGCAGAGATTTTGCCGGGACAGGGGGCAGTTATGGCTACACCTTC.

The J gene is TRBJ1-1, the V gene TRBV30; 7 bases are shared with TRBD1. This CDR3 has 12 amino acids. In germline, CDR1 is GTSNPN, CDR2 SVGIG (reference sequence). J gave up 1 base and V 8 bases, and 4 bases lay outside the gene matches. The CDR3 loop reads CAEQGTNTEAFF. CDR3 coding DNA: TGTGCCGAACAGGGGACGAACACTGAAGCTTTCTTT.

This rearrangement joins TRBV29-1 to TRBJ2-1; TRBD1 agrees at 10 bases. From germline, CDR1 is SQVTM and CDR2 ANQGSEA. V shed 6 bases and J 15 bases; nucleotides not matched to a gene: 11. The CDR3 is 12 amino acids. CDR3 in amino acids: CSVGWTGGTLFF. The CDR3 DNA is TGCAGCGTGGGGTGGACAGGGGGTACCCTGTTCTTC.

For this clone: The junction and the germline gene differ at one end; a read error may be behind it. The V and J genes are TRBV5-4 and TRBJ1-2; 7 nucleotides align to TRBD1. The CDR3 sequence is 13 residues long. CDR1 and CDR2 (germline): SGHNT, YYREEE (reference sequence). Here the CDR3 reads CASSFGQDYGHTF. CDR3 nucleotide sequence: TGTGCCAGCAGCTTCGGACAGGACTATGGCCACACCTTC.

This chain uses TRBV9 with TRBJ1-5; a weak D match, TRBD1 (6 bases). The germline V and J ends were trimmed by 1 base and 4 bases, with 12 bases remaining between them. This CDR3 is 15 amino acids long. Germline CDR1 and CDR2: SGDLS and YYNGEE. The CDR3 here is CASSVWNRVNQPQHF. The CDR3 DNA follows: TGTGCCAGCAGCGTATGGAACAGGGTAAATCAGCCCCAGCATTTT.

The gene calls are TRBV24-1 and TRBJ2-1; maybe TRBD1 (6 bases). V was clipped by 4 bases and J by 2 bases, with 8 bases between them. Per germline, CDR1 KGHDR and CDR2 SFDVKD. This CDR3 spans 14 amino acids. CDR3 sequence reads: CATSEQGPYNEQFF. CDR3 nucleotides: TGTGCCACCAGTGAACAGGGCCCCTACAATGAGCAGTTCTTC.

V usage is TRBV2 and J usage is TRBJ1-6, with 7 bases identical to TRBD1. Germline V gives CDR1 SNHLY, CDR2 FYNNEI. This CDR3 is built from 18 residues. Unmatched junction bases numbered 7, after V lost 1 base and J lost 1 base. The CDR3: CASSEERQGWSYNSPLHF. DNA of the CDR3: TGTGCCAGCAGTGAAGAGCGACAGGGTTGGTCCTATAATTCACCCCTCCACTTT. Full variable domain (outside the CDR3, taken from reference TRBV2 and TRBJ1-6): EPEVTQTPSHQVTQMGQEVILRCVPISNHLYFYWYRQILGQKVEFLVSFYNNEISEKSEIFDDQFSVERPDGSNFTLKIRSTKLEDSAMYFCASSEERQGWSYNSPLHFGNGTRLTVT.